This TCR beta chain was captured by sequencing in a study of T cell responses to AZD1222 COVID-19 vaccine. Findings and limits, study-wide: Baseline serology detected seropositivity in only five or six AZD1222 recipients.

As to this clone: As yet, its antigen is unknown.

Measured with immunoSEQ multiplex PCR; TCRdb has only the in-frame clones, and not every one. Of approximately 49,000 clones detected, more than 65% appear once; the ten largest clones hold more than 20%. The CDR3 covers 14 residues. Germline V gene lookup returns CDR1 MNHEY and CDR2 SVGEGT. With 4 bases clipped from V and 8 bases from J, the junction kept 9 bases outside the gene matches. The rearrangement uses TRBV6-2 or TRBV6-3 and TRBJ2-3; 7 bases line up with TRBD1. The receptor was derived from an adult in good health. This sample comprised peripheral blood, obtained on day 0 of MenACWY control vaccination. CDR3 sequence reads: CASSLGQPRGTQYF. The CDR3 DNA sequence: TGTGCCAGCAGTTTGGGACAGCCCCGTGGTACGCAGTATTTT.